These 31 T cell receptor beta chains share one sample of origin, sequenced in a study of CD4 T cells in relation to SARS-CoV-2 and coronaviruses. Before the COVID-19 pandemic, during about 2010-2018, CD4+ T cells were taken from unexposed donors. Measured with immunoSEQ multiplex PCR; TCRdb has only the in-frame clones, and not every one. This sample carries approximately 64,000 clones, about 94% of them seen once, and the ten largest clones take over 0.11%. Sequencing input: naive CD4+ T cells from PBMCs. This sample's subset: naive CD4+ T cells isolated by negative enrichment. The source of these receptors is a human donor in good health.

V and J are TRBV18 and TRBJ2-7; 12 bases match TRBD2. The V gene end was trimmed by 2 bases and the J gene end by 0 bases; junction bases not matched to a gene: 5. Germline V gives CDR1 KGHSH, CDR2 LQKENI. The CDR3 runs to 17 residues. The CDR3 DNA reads TGTGCCAGCTCACCATCAGGACTAGCGGGAAACTCCTACGAGCAGTACTTC. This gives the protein CASSPSGLAGNSYEQYF.

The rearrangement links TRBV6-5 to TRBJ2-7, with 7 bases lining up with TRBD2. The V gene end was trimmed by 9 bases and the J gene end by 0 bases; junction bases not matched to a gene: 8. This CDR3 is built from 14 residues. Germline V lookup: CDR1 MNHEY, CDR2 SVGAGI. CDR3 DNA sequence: TGTGCCAGTGGGGTAAGCGGGATCTCCTACGAGCAGTACTTC. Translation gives CASGVSGISYEQYF.

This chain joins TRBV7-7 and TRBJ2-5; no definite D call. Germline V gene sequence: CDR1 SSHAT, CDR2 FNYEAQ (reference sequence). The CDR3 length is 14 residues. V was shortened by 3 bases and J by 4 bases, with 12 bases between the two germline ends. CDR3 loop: CASSFGSVGETQYF. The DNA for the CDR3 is TGTGCCAGCAGCTTCGGCTCGGTGGGAGAGACCCAGTACTTC.

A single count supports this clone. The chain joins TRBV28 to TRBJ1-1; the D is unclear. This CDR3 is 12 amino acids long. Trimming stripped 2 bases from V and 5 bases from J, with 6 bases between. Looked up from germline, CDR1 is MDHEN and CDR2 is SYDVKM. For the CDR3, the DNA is TGTGCCAGCAGTTTAGCGGGAACTGAAGCTTTCTTT. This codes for CASSLAGTEAFF.

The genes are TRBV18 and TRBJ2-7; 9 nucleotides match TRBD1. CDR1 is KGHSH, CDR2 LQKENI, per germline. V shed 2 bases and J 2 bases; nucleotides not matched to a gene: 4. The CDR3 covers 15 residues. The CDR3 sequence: CASSPGGTGPYEQYF. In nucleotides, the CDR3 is TGTGCCAGCTCACCAGGCGGGACAGGGCCCTACGAGCAGTACTTC.

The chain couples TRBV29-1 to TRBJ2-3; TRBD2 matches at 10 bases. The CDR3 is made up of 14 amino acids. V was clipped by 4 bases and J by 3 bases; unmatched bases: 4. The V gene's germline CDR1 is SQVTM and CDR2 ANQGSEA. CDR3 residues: CSVGPSGRTDTQYF. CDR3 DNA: TGCAGCGTTGGTCCTAGCGGGAGAACAGATACGCAGTATTTT.

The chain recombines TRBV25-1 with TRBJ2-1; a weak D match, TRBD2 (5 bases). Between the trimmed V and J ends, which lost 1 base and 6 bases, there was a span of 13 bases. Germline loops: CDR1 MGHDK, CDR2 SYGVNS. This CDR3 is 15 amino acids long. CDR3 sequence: CASSEFGRGLNEQFF. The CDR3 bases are TGTGCCAGCAGTGAATTTGGACGAGGGCTCAATGAGCAGTTCTTC.

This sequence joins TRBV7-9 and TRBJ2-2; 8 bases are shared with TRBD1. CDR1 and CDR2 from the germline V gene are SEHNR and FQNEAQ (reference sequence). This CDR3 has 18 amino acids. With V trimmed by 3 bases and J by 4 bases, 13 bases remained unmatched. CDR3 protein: CASSFRASRDRGTGELFF. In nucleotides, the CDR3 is TGTGCCAGCAGCTTTAGGGCGTCTCGCGACAGGGGCACCGGGGAGCTGTTTTTT.

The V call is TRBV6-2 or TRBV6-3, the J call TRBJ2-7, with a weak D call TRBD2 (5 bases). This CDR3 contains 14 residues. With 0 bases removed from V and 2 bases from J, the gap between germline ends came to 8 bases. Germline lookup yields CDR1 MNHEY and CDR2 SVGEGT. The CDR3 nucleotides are TGTGCCAGCAGTTACTCAGCCGGGACCTACGAGCAGTACTTC. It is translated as CASSYSAGTYEQYF.

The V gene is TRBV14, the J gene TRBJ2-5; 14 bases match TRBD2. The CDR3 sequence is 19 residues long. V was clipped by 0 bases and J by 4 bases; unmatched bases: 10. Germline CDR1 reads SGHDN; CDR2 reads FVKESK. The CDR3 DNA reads TGTGCCAGCAGCCAAGAGGAAGGACTAGCGGGAGGTTATGGAGAGACCCAGTACTTC. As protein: CASSQEEGLAGGYGETQYF.

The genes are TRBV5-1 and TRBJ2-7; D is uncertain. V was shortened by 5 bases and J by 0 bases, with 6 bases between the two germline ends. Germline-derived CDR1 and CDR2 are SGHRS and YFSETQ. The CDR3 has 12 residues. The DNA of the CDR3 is TGCGCCAGCAGTTCCGACTCCTACGAGCAGTACTTC. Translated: CASSSDSYEQYF.

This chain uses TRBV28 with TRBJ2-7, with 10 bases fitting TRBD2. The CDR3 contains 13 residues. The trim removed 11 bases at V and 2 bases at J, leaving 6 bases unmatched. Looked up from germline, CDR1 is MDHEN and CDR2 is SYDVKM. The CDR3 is CAGGAGGAYEQYF. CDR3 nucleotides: TGTGCCGGCGGAGCGGGGGGGGCCTACGAGCAGTACTTC.

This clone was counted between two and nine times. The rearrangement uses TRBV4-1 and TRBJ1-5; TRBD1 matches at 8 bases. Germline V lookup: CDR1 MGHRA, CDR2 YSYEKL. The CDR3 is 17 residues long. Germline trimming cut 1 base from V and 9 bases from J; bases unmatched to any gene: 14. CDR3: CASSQAPGQGLMGPQHF. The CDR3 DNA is TGCGCCAGCAGCCAAGCCCCCGGACAGGGTCTCATGGGGCCCCAGCATTTT.

The CDR3 is CASSLKYEQYF. In DNA form, the CDR3 reads TGTGCCAGCAGCCTTAAGTACGAGCAGTACTTC. The genes are TRBV3-1 (or the pseudogene TRBV3-2) and TRBJ2-7; no clear D gene. The CDR3 sequence is 11 residues long. Trimming removed 4 bases from V and 4 bases from J, with 5 bases in between. CDR1 and CDR2 (germline): LGHDT, YNNKEL (reference sequence).

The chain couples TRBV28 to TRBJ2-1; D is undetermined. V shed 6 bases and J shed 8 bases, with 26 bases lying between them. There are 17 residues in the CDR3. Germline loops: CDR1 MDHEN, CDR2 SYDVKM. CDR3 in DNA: TGTGCCAGCAGCTCCCCAATCGCCGGGTCCGAGGCGTATGAGCAGTTCTTC. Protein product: CASSSPIAGSEAYEQFF.

For the CDR3, the DNA is TGTGCCAGCAGTGTTATTGGAGTTTATGAGCAGTTCTTC. Translating gives CASSVIGVYEQFF. The V gene is TRBV2, the J gene TRBJ2-1; no firm D call. The V end lost 4 bases, the J end lost 8 bases, and 12 bases lay between the germline ends. The CDR3 totals 13 residues. CDR1 and CDR2 from the germline V gene are SNHLY and FYNNEI.

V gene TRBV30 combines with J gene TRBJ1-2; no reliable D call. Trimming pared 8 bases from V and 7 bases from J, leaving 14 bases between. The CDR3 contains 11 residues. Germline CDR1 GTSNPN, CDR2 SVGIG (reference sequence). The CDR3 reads CAHLRGFGYTF. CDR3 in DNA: TGTGCCCACCTTCGTGGTTTTGGCTACACCTTC.

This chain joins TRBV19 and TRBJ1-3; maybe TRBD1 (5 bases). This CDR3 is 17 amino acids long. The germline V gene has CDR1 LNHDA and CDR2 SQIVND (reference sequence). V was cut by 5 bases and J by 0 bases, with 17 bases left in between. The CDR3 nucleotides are TGTGCCAGTAGTGCCGGACCCGACAGAAGCTCTGGAAACACCATATATTTT. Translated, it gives CASSAGPDRSSGNTIYF.

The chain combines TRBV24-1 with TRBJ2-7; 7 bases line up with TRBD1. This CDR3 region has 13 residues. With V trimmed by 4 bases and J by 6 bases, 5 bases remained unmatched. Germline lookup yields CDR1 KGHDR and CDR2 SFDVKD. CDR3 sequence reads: CATSDPGTVEQYF. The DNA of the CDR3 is TGTGCCACCAGTGACCCTGGGACAGTCGAGCAGTACTTC.

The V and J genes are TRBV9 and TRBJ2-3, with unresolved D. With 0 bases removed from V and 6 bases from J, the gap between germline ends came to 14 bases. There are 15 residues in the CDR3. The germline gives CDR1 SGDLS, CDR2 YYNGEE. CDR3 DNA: TGTGCCAGCAGCGTAGGCGGCAGCCTGGGTGATACGCAGTATTTT. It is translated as CASSVGGSLGDTQYF.

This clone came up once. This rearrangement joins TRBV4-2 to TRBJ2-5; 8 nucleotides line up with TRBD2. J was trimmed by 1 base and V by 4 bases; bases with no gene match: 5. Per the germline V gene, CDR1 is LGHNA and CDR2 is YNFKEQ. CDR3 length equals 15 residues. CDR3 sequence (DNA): TGTGCCAGCAGCCGAGTTCTAGCGGGCCAAGAGACCCAGTACTTC. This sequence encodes CASSRVLAGQETQYF.

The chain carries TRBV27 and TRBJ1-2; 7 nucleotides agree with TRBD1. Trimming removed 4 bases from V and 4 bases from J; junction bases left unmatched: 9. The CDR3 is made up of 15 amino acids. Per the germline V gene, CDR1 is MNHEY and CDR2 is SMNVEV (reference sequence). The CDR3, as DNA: TGTGCCAGCAGTTGGGCGGGACAGCGGGGCTATGGCTACACCTTC. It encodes CASSWAGQRGYGYTF.

Here the CDR3 reads CASTAWGPDEEQYF. Here the CDR3 DNA reads TGTGCCAGTACCGCATGGGGGCCAGACGAGGAGCAGTACTTC. The chain has TRBV19 and TRBJ2-7; D is perhaps TRBD1 (6 bases). V was trimmed by 7 bases and J by 7 bases, leaving 20 bases between them. The germline CDR1 and CDR2 sequences are LNHDA and SQIVND (reference sequence). CDR3 length equals 14 residues.

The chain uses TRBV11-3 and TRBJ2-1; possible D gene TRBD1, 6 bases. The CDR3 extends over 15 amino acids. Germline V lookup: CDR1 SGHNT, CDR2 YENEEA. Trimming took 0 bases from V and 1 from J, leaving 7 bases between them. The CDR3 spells CASSLDTGSYNEQFF. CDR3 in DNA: TGTGCCAGCAGCTTAGATACAGGGTCCTACAATGAGCAGTTCTTC.

DNA of the CDR3: TGTGCCAGCCTTGGGGGCTACGAGCAGTACTTC. Translating it yields CASLGGYEQYF. The V gene is TRBV28, the J gene TRBJ2-7; D is perhaps TRBD1 or TRBD2 (5 bases each). Per germline, CDR1 MDHEN and CDR2 SYDVKM. The CDR3 covers 11 residues. Between the trimmed V and J ends, which lost 8 bases and 3 bases, there was a span of 8 bases.

The CDR3 sequence: CASSLTRQGVSIYEQYF. CDR3 nucleotide sequence: TGTGCCAGCAGTTTAACCCGACAGGGGGTTTCCATCTACGAGCAGTACTTC. This chain uses TRBV28 with TRBJ2-7; TRBD1 matches at 9 bases. The V gene end was trimmed by 2 bases and the J gene end by 3 bases; junction bases not matched to a gene: 11. The CDR3 loop spans 17 amino acids. CDR1 is MDHEN, CDR2 SYDVKM, per germline.

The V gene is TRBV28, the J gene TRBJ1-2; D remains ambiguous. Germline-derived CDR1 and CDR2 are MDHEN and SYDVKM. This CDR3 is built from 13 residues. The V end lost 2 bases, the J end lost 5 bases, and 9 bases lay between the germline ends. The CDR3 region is CASSLNGGYGYTF. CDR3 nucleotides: TGTGCCAGCAGTTTAAACGGCGGGTATGGCTACACCTTC.

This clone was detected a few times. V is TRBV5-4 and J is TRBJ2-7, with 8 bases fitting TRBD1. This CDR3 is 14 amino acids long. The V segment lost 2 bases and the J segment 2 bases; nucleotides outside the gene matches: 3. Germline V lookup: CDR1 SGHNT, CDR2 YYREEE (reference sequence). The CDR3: CASSLRQGPYEQYF. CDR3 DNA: TGTGCCAGCAGCTTAAGACAGGGGCCCTACGAGCAGTACTTC. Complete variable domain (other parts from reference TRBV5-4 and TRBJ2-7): ETGVTQSPTHLIKTRGQQVTLRCSSQSGHNTVSWYQQALGQGPQFIFQYYREEENGRGNFPPRFSGLQFPNYSSELNVNALELDDSALYLCASSLRQGPYEQYFGPGTRLTVT.

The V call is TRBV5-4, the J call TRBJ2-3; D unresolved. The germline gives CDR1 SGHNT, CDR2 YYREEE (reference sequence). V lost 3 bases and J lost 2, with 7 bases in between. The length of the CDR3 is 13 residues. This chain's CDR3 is CASSSALTDTQYF. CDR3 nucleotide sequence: TGTGCCAGCAGCTCAGCCCTCACAGATACGCAGTATTTT.

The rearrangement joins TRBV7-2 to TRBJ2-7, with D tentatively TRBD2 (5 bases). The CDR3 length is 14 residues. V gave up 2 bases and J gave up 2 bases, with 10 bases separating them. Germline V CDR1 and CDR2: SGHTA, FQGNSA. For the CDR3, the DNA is TGTGCCAGCAGCTTAACCCGGAGGACCTACGAGCAGTACTTC. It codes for CASSLTRRTYEQYF.

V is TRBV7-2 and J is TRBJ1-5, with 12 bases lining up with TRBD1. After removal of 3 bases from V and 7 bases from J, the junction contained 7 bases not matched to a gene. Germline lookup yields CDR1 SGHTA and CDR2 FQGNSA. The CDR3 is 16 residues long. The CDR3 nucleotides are TGTGCCAGCAGCTTTGCCGGGACAGGGGGCCCGCAGCCCCAGCATTTT. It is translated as CASSFAGTGGPQPQHF. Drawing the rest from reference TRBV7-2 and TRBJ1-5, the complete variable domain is GAGVSQSPSNKVTEKGKDVELRCDPISGHTALYWYRQSLGQGLEFLIYFQGNSAPDKSGLPSDRFSAERTGGSVSTLTIQRTQQEDSAVYLCASSFAGTGGPQPQHFGDGTRLSIL.